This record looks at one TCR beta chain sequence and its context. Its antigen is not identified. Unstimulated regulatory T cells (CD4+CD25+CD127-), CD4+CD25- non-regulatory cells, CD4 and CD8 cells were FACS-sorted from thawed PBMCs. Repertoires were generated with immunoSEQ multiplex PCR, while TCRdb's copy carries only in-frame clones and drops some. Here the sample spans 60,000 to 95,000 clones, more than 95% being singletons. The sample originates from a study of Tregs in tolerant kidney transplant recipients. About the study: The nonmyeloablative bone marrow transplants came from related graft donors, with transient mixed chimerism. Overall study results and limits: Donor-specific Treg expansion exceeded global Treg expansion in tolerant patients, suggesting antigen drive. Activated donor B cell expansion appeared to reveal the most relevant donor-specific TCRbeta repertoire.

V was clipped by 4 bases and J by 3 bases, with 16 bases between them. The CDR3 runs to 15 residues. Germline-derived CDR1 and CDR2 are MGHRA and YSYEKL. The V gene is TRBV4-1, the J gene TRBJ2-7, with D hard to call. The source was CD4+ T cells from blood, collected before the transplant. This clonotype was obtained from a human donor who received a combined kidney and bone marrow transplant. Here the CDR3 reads CASSPPGAVHYEQYF. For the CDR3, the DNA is TGCGCCAGCAGCCCCCCTGGCGCGGTCCACTACGAGCAGTACTTC.